This is a list of T cell receptor beta chains from one sample in a study of T cells in Graves' hyperthyroidism and ophthalmopathy. TCRdb reprocessed the multiplex PCR reads with MiXCR, giving one entry per CDR3 protein. The data hold almost 600,000 distinct CDR3 sequences, with around 13% observed a single time. Sequencing was carried out using blood. The receptors were gathered from a woman aged 25-40 years with Graves' hyperthyroidism that later progressed to Graves' ophthalmopathy. Each CDR3 is given with its conserved first and last residue. D genes are given only for firm matches. The size field is filled for only some rows; it gives once, few, many or a size class.

size	D	V	J	DNA	CDR3
many	TRBD2	TRBV20-1	TRBJ2-1	TGCAGTGCTAGAGATACGGGAGCGGGACAGTTCTTC	CSARDTGAGQFF
many	.	TRBV12-3/TRBV12-4	TRBJ2-7	TGTGCCAGCAGCACAGGTTTCGAGCAGTACTTC	CASSTGFEQYF
.	TRBD2	TRBV19	TRBJ2-7	TGTGCCAGTAGTCGGGCGGGGACTAACCTCTACGAGCAGTACTTC	CASSRAGTNLYEQYF
many	.	TRBV18	TRBJ1-1	TGTGCCAGCTCACCTATGGAAGGGGGTCTTGAAGCTTTCTTT	CASSPMEGGLEAFF
many	.	TRBV2	TRBJ2-3	TGTGCCAGCAGGGAAACAGATACGCAGTATTTT	CASRETDTQYF
many	TRBD1	TRBV18	TRBJ2-7	TGTGCCAGCTCACCAAGGGGACAGTCTTACGAGCAGTACTTC	CASSPRGQSYEQYF
many	.	TRBV7-9	TRBJ1-3	TGTGCCAGCAGCCCTGAGGGCAGCTCTGGAAACACCATATATTTT	CASSPEGSSGNTIYF
.	.	TRBV29-1	TRBJ2-7	TGCAGCGTTGAGGGGACCCCCTACGACCAGTACTTC	CSVEGTPYDQYF
few	TRBD1	TRBV19	TRBJ2-3	TGTGCCAGCACGACAGGGTTATTCACAGATACGCAGTATTTT	CASTTGLFTDTQYF
many	TRBD1	TRBV9	TRBJ2-1	TGTGCCAGCAGCGGACAGGGCGAAGGATACAATGAGCAGTTCTTC	CASSGQGEGYNEQFF
many	.	TRBV7-2	TRBJ1-2	TGTGCCAGCACCCCTCGGAGGGAAGATGGCTACACCTTC	CASTPRREDGYTF
few	TRBD2	TRBV12-3/TRBV12-4	TRBJ2-7	TGTGCCAGCAGTTTTGGGGGGGACGAGCAGTACTTC	CASSFGGDEQYF